This entry describes one T cell receptor (beta chain). The protocol was immunoSEQ multiplex PCR, while the TCRdb copy is restricted to in-frame clones and leaves out a portion. The sample includes hundreds of thousands of clones, more than 70% of them seen just once. Between the trimmed V and J ends, which lost 6 bases and 5 bases, there was a span of 8 bases. Germline V lookup: CDR1 MDHEN, CDR2 SYDVKM. The length of the CDR3 is 11 residues. The sample comes from a study of shared clonotypes between healthy human individuals. The sequencing sample was made of memory CD4+ T cells sorted from blood. Sample subset: CD45RA-negative fraction. The chain uses TRBV28 and TRBJ2-7; D not certain. This receptor was obtained from a woman aged 25 to 45 in good health. The CDR3 DNA follows: TGTGCCAGCAGGGGAATCCACGAGCAGTACTTC. Residues: CASRGIHEQYF.